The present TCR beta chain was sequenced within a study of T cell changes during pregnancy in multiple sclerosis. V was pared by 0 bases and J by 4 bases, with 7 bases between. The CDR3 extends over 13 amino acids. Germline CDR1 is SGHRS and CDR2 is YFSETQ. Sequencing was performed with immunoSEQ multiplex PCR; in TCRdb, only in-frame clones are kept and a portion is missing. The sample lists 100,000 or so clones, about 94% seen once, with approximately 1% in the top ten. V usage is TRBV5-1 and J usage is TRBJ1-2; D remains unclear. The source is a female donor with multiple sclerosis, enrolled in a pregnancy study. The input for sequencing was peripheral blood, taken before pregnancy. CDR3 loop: CASSLGRGYGYTF. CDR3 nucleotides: TGCGCCAGCAGCTTGGGACGGGGCTATGGCTACACCTTC. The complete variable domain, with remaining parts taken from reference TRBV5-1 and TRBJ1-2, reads KAGVTQTPRYLIKTRGQQVTLSCSPISGHRSVSWYQQTPGQGLQFLFEYFSETQRNKGNFPGRFSGRQFSNSRSEMNVSTLELGDSALYLCASSLGRGYGYTFGSGTRLTVV.